This TCR beta chain was retrieved from a study of monozygotic twins with inflammatory bowel disease. Regarding the study as a whole: Possibly because of limited power, concordant and discordant twins showed no difference in repertoire similarity. With inverse Simpson as the measure, TCRbeta diversity was lower in IBD patients than in healthy co-twins.

On this clonotype itself: Its antigen remains unknown.

Per-sample cDNA came from eight separate reactions. TCRalpha and TCRbeta cDNA went through two nested PCRs of approximately 17 and 9 cycles. TCRdb reprocessed the 5' RACE reads and reports one entry per CDR3 protein, with no DNA. The sample includes some 440,000 distinct CDR3 sequences. The CDR3 consists of 13 residues. CDR1 is MDHEN and CDR2 is SYDVKM in the germline V gene. The sample consisted of blood. The receptor was isolated from a human donor with ulcerative colitis or Crohn's disease, or a healthy co-twin of an affected twin (not recorded which). V usage is TRBV28 and J usage is TRBJ2-7. This CDR3 reads CASSLDGLHEQYF.